This T cell receptor beta chain was profiled in a study of CD4 T cells in relation to SARS-CoV-2 and coronaviruses. Study details: Controls used an HIV-1 Nef peptide pool or no peptide. General study points: Each donor contributed either pre-pandemic or post-infection samples, not both.

The unexposed donors gave CD4+ T cells in about 2010-2019, prior to COVID-19. CD4+ T cells were isolated from the cells after roughly 11 days of culture. Half the medium was replaced with IL-2 medium on days 3 and 7. Only in-frame clones appear in the TCRdb table, and some are missing; sequencing was by immunoSEQ multiplex PCR. Of 21,000 or so clones in the sample, more than 65% are singletons; the top ten hold over 25%. This CDR3 spans 14 amino acids. Germline loops: CDR1 MNHEY, CDR2 SVGEGT. Trimming took off 2 bases at V and 6 bases at J, with 14 bases between the two ends. This clone is categorized as medium-sized (0.01 to 0.1%). As yet, its antigen is unknown.

The clonotype originates from a human donor in good health. The genes are TRBV6-2 or TRBV6-3 and TRBJ2-7; D may be TRBD1 (5 bases). The sample was CD4+ T cells from PBMCs, cultured in vitro. The CDR3 loop is CASSYLRGSGEQYF. In DNA, the CDR3 is TGTGCCAGCAGTTACCTTAGGGGTTCGGGCGAGCAGTACTTC.